The present entry profiles one T cell receptor beta chain with its context. Its antigen is not known. The data are from a study of T cells in localized non-small cell lung cancer. Clones were read by immunoSEQ multiplex PCR, and TCRdb kept only the in-frame ones, dropping some. In the table there are some 140,000 clones, about 89% of which are singletons. General observations from the study: Higher adjacent-lung clonality was associated with shorter survival. Uninvolved adjacent lung had the highest recorded T cell clonality, with tumor below it. Only one tumor region was sequenced, so heterogeneity remains possible.

The TCR was taken from an older female donor with stage I lung adenocarcinoma. Sequencing was performed on peripheral blood, taken before any cancer treatment.

CDR3 sequence (DNA): TGTGCCAGCAGGATCGGACAGGGCTCCTACGAGCAGTACTTC. Translation: CASRIGQGSYEQYF. This sequence joins TRBV6-5 and TRBJ2-7, with 8 nucleotides matching TRBD1. Germline-derived CDR1 and CDR2 are MNHEY and SVGAGI. J was trimmed by 0 bases and V by 6 bases; bases with no gene match: 4. The CDR3 sequence is 14 residues long.